This is a list of T cell receptor beta chains from one sample in a study of cytomegalovirus exposure and HLA in healthy donors. Sequenced by immunoSEQ multiplex PCR; TCRdb stores in-frame clones only, minus some. This table holds 200,000 or so clones, roughly 87% found once. Sample: PBMCs. All receptors come from a woman between 18 and 30 years old in good health and CMV-seropositive. The CDR3 runs from the conserved cysteine through the conserved F or W. Fields, in order: CDR3 length, D gene, V gene, clone size, J gene, CDR3 DNA, CDR3 protein. A D gene is named only where the DNA matches it firmly. Size is omitted from some rows. Given values are once, few, many or a class for expanded clones.

CDR3 length: 17
D gene: TRBD2
V gene: TRBV29-1
clone size: .
J gene: TRBJ2-1
CDR3 DNA: TGCAGCGTACTAGGACTAGCGGGAGGGCCATCAATCAATGAGCAGTTCTTC
CDR3 protein: CSVLGLAGGPSINEQFF

CDR3 length: 14
D gene: .
V gene: TRBV28
clone size: .
J gene: TRBJ1-2
CDR3 DNA: TGTGCCAGCAGTTCGGGGGGGCGTTTCTATGGCTACACCTTC
CDR3 protein: CASSSGGRFYGYTF

CDR3 length: 15
D gene: TRBD1
V gene: TRBV5-4
clone size: .
J gene: TRBJ2-7
CDR3 DNA: TGTGCCAGCAGCTTGGGCGCGGGACAGGGGTACGAGCAGTACTTC
CDR3 protein: CASSLGAGQGYEQYF

CDR3 length: 17
D gene: TRBD1
V gene: TRBV5-1
clone size: .
J gene: TRBJ1-1
CDR3 DNA: TGCGCCAGCAGCCCGCCCGGGACAGGGGTCCCTAACACTGAAGCTTTCTTT
CDR3 protein: CASSPPGTGVPNTEAFF

CDR3 length: 14
D gene: .
V gene: TRBV7-2
clone size: .
J gene: TRBJ1-1
CDR3 DNA: TGTGCCAGCAGACTTTTGGGAGGGTTGCCTGAAGCTTTCTTT
CDR3 protein: CASRLLGGLPEAFF

CDR3 length: 16
D gene: TRBD2
V gene: TRBV7-9
clone size: .
J gene: TRBJ2-1
CDR3 DNA: TGTGCCAGCAGCTTAGAGGGGACTAGCGGGGTTAATGAGCAGTTCTTC
CDR3 protein: CASSLEGTSGVNEQFF

CDR3 length: 12
D gene: .
V gene: TRBV27
clone size: .
J gene: TRBJ2-7
CDR3 DNA: TGTGCCAGCAGGGGGCACCCCTACGAGCAGTACTTC
CDR3 protein: CASRGHPYEQYF

CDR3 length: 16
D gene: TRBD2
V gene: TRBV18
clone size: .
J gene: TRBJ2-7
CDR3 DNA: TGTGCCAGCTCACCTAGGACTAGCGGGAGTCAAGACGAGCAGTACTTC
CDR3 protein: CASSPRTSGSQDEQYF

CDR3 length: 15
D gene: .
V gene: TRBV2
clone size: once
J gene: TRBJ2-1
CDR3 DNA: TGTGCCAGCAGTGAAAGGGAGGCCCTCTACAATGAGCAGTTCTTC
CDR3 protein: CASSEREALYNEQFF

CDR3 length: 14
D gene: .
V gene: TRBV6-1
clone size: .
J gene: TRBJ1-2
CDR3 DNA: TGTGCCAGCAGTCCACATTTTAAGAACTATGGCTACACCTTC
CDR3 protein: CASSPHFKNYGYTF

CDR3 length: 17
D gene: .
V gene: TRBV7-8
clone size: .
J gene: TRBJ1-5
CDR3 DNA: TGTGCCAGCAGCCCCGCGGGGGGTCGGGGGGGCAATCAGCCCCAGCATTTT
CDR3 protein: CASSPAGGRGGNQPQHF

CDR3 length: 15
D gene: TRBD1
V gene: TRBV19
clone size: .
J gene: TRBJ1-1
CDR3 DNA: TGTGCCAGTGAGGGACAGGTCTTCGTCGGCACTGAAGCTTTCTTT
CDR3 protein: CASEGQVFVGTEAFF